These T cell receptor beta chains were read from a single sample in a study of blood T cell repertoires in COVID-19. The assay was immunoSEQ multiplex PCR, and TCRdb's table has in-frame clones only and misses some. The table shows 110,000 or so clones, with around 83% occurring only once. Material for sequencing was peripheral blood. The receptors were gathered from a woman of 80 years or more with active or convalescent COVID-19. CDR3s include the opening cysteine and the closing phenylalanine or tryptophan. Fields, in order: D gene, J gene, V gene, clone size, CDR3 protein, CDR3 DNA. D genes are given only for firm matches. Size values are once, few and many counts, or a class for expanded clones, and some rows have none.

>-|TRBJ2-7|TRBV5-1|-
CASSLEGRTEDEQYF
TGCGCCAGCAGCTTGGAGGGCAGGACAGAGGACGAGCAGTACTTC
>-|TRBJ1-4|TRBV28|-
CASSFGGRGEEKLFF
TGTGCCAGCAGTTTTGGAGGCAGGGGTGAGGAAAAACTGTTTTTT
>TRBD2|TRBJ2-1|TRBV7-9|-
CASSLEPSGSSYNEQFF
TGTGCCAGCAGCTTAGAGCCTAGCGGAAGCTCCTACAATGAGCAGTTCTTC
>TRBD1|TRBJ1-5|TRBV19|many
CASRRQGANNQPQHF
TGTGCCAGTAGGCGACAGGGAGCTAACAATCAGCCCCAGCATTTT
>TRBD1|TRBJ1-4|TRBV5-6|-
CASSTGTGSEKLFF
TGTGCCAGCAGCACCGGGACAGGGAGTGAAAAACTGTTTTTT
>TRBD1|TRBJ2-1|TRBV18|-
CASSPPPGGVEQFF
TGTGCCAGCTCACCACCCCCAGGGGGAGTTGAGCAGTTCTTC
>TRBD1|TRBJ2-3|TRBV6-2/TRBV6-3|-
CASSSQHRGVTDTQYF
TGTGCCAGCAGCTCCCAGCACAGGGGAGTTACAGATACGCAGTATTTT
>TRBD1|TRBJ2-7|TRBV9|-
CASSVAPGQRYEQYF
TGTGCCAGCAGCGTGGCCCCGGGACAGCGGTACGAGCAGTACTTC
>-|TRBJ2-1|TRBV7-3|-
CASSAQGFSYNEQFF
TGTGCCAGCAGCGCACAGGGCTTCTCCTACAATGAGCAGTTCTTC
>-|TRBJ1-5|TRBV19|few
CASRPDRNSNQPQHF
TGTGCCAGTCGCCCCGACAGAAATAGCAATCAGCCCCAGCATTTT
>-|TRBJ2-6|TRBV7-3|-
CASSQDRMGVLTF
TGTGCCAGCAGTCAAGACAGGATGGGGGTCCTGACTTTC
>-|TRBJ2-2|TRBV5-1|-
CASSIRTDNTGELFF
TGCGCCAGCAGCATTAGGACAGATAACACCGGGGAGCTGTTTTTT
>TRBD1|TRBJ1-2|TRBV5-1|-
CASSLARDRVGGYTF
TGCGCCAGCAGCTTGGCCCGAGACAGGGTGGGCGGCTACACCTTC
>TRBD1|TRBJ1-2|TRBV6-2/TRBV6-3|-
CASSYSPGQGVYGYTF
TGTGCCAGCAGTTACAGTCCGGGACAGGGGGTCTATGGCTACACCTTC
>TRBD1|TRBJ1-5|TRBV18|-
CASSPPFRRGVNQPQHF
TGTGCCAGCTCACCACCGTTTCGCAGGGGGGTCAATCAGCCCCAGCATTTT
>-|TRBJ1-2|TRBV14|-
CASSRRTGRVNYGYTF
TGTGCCAGCAGCCGCCGAACAGGGCGTGTTAACTATGGCTACACCTTC
>TRBD2|TRBJ2-1|TRBV11-3|-
CASSLDGTNRYNEQFF
TGTGCCAGCAGCTTAGACGGGACTAACCGATACAATGAGCAGTTCTTC
>-|TRBJ2-5|TRBV5-1|-
CASSTGRGSYQETQYF
TGCGCCAGCAGCACCGGAAGGGGATCCTACCAAGAGACCCAGTACTTC
>-|TRBJ2-2|TRBV5-1|-
CASSFTRDTGELFF
TGCGCCAGCAGCTTCACTAGAGACACCGGGGAGCTGTTTTTT
>-|TRBJ2-3|TRBV27|-
CASGSGADTQYF
TGTGCCAGCGGGAGTGGGGCAGATACGCAGTATTTT
>-|TRBJ1-4|TRBV27|-
CASSSNRRGVEKLFF
TGTGCCAGCAGTTCAAACAGGAGGGGAGTTGAAAAACTGTTTTTT
>TRBD1|TRBJ1-5|TRBV19|-
CASGGQGSNQPQHF
TGTGCCTCGGGAGGACAGGGTAGCAATCAGCCCCAGCATTTT
>-|TRBJ2-3|TRBV6-2/TRBV6-3|-
CASSSPRYSFSADTQYF
TGTGCCAGCAGTTCGCCAAGATACTCCTTTAGCGCAGATACGCAGTATTTT
>-|TRBJ2-1|TRBV9|-
CASSVMGAVYNEQFF
TGTGCCAGCAGCGTAATGGGAGCCGTCTACAATGAGCAGTTCTTC
>TRBD1|TRBJ2-5|TRBV5-1|-
CASSLPITGDPPQETQYF
TGCGCCAGCAGCTTACCGATTACAGGGGATCCCCCTCAAGAGACCCAGTACTTC
>-|TRBJ2-5|TRBV4-1|once
CASSQDSWAKETQYF
TGCGCCAGCAGCCAAGATTCATGGGCTAAGGAGACCCAGTACTTC
>TRBD2|TRBJ2-7|TRBV7-9|-
CASRSGGASGSYEQYF
TGTGCCAGCAGATCAGGGGGGGCTAGCGGGAGCTACGAGCAGTACTTC
>-|TRBJ1-2|TRBV6-6|once
CASSYSTGISNYGYTF
TGTGCCAGCAGTTACTCAACCGGGATCTCTAACTATGGCTACACCTTC
>TRBD2|TRBJ2-7|TRBV13|-
CAASQAGSGSSYEQYF
TGTGCCGCGAGCCAAGCGGGTAGCGGGAGCTCCTACGAGCAGTACTTC